The table lists the clone carrying this TCR beta chain with many counts. One entry per CDR3 protein, called by TCRdb with MiXCR from the RT-PCR reads. The sample records 560,000 or so distinct CDR3 sequences, less than 8% being singletons. Trimming removed 4 bases at V and 3 bases at J, with 12 bases between. This CDR3 contains 14 residues. From germline, CDR1 is LGHDT and CDR2 YNNKEL (reference sequence). These data belong to a study of response to subunit inactivated influenza vaccine. The starting material was PBMCs from blood, obtained about 24 months after vaccination. V and J are TRBV3-1 and TRBJ1-1; D not certain. This receptor was obtained from a man aged 50-75 years who received an inactivated influenza vaccine. CDR3 protein: CASSLGPPDTEAFF. DNA of the CDR3: TGTGCCAGCAGCCTCGGACCGCCGGACACTGAAGCTTTCTTT. Full variable domain (missing parts from reference TRBV3-1 and TRBJ1-1): DTAVSQTPKYLVTQMGNDKSIKCEQNLGHDTMYWYKQDSKKFLKIMFSYNNKELIINETVPNRFSPKSPDKAHLNLHINSLELGDSAVYFCASSLGPPDTEAFFGQGTRLTVV.